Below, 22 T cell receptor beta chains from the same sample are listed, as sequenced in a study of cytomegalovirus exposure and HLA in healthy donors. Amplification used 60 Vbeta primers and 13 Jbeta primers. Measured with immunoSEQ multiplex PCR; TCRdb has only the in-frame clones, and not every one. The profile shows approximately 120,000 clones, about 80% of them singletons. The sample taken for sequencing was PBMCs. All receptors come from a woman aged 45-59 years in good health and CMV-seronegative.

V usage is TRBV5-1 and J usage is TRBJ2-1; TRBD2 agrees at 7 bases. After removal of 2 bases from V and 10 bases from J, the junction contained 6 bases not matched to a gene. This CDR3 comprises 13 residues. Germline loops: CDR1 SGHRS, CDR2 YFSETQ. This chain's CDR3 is CASSFSLAGEQFF. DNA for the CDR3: TGCGCCAGCAGCTTCTCATTAGCGGGCGAGCAGTTCTTC.

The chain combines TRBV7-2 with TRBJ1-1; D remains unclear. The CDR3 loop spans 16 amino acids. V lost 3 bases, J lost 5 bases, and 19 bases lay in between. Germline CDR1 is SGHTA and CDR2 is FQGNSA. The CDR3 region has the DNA TGTGCCAGCAGCTTTTTTAACACGGTGGGCGCGACTGAAGCTTTCTTT. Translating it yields CASSFFNTVGATEAFF.

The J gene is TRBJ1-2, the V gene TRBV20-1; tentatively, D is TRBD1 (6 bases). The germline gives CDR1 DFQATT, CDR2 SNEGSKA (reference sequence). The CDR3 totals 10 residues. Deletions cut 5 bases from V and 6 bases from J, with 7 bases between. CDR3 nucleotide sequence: TGCAGTGCTTGGACAGATGGCTACACCTTC. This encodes CSAWTDGYTF.

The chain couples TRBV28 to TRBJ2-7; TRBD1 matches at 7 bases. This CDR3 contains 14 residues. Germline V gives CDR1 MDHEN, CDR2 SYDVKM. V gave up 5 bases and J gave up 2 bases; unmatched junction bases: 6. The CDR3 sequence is CASSLPGQPYEQYF. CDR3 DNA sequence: TGTGCCAGCAGTCTACCGGGACAGCCCTACGAGCAGTACTTC.

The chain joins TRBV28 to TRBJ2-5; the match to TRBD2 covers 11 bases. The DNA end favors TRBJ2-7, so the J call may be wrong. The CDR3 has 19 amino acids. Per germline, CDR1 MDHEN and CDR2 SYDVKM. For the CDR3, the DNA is TGTGCCAGCAGTCCTACAGGGTTGACTAGCGGGATTCACCCCTACGAGCAGTACTTC. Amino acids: CASSPTGLTSGIHPYEQYF.

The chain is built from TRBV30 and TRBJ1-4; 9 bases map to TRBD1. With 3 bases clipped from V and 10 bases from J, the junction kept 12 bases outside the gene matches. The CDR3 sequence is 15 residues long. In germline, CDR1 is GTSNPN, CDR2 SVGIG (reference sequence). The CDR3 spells CAWRDPGQGVAKLFF. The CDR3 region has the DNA TGTGCCTGGAGAGATCCGGGACAGGGAGTTGCAAAACTGTTTTTT.

This chain's CDR3 is CASSIRGGGPKGDEQFF. The CDR3 DNA is TGTGCCAGCAGCATCCGAGGGGGCGGCCCAAAGGGCGATGAGCAGTTCTTC. The rearrangement joins TRBV7-9 to TRBJ2-1; 7 nucleotides match TRBD1. CDR1 SEHNR and CDR2 FQNEAQ come from the germline V gene (reference sequence). The CDR3 loop spans 17 amino acids. Trimming took 5 bases from V and 8 from J; bases not matched to a gene: 18. Looking up the rest from reference TRBV7-9 and TRBJ2-1 gives the full variable domain: DTGVSQNPRHKITKRGQNVTFRCDPISEHNRLYWYRQTLGQGPEFLTYFQNEAQLEKSRLLSDRFSAERPKGSFSTLEIQRTEQGDSAMYLCASSIRGGGPKGDEQFFGPGTRLTVL.

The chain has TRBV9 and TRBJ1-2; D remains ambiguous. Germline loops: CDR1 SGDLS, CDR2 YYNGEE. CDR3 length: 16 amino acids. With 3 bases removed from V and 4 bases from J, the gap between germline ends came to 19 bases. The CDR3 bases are TGTGCCAGCAGCGATCCGGCGGTGGATGTTTTCTATGGCTACACCTTC. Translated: CASSDPAVDVFYGYTF.

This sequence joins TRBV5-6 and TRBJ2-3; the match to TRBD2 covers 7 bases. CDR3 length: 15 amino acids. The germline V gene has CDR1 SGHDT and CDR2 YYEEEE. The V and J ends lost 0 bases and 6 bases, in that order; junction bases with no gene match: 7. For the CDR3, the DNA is TGTGCCAGCAGCTTGGTAGGGAGGGCCTTGGATACGCAGTATTTT. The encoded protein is CASSLVGRALDTQYF. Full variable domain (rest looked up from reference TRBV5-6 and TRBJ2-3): DAGVTQSPTHLIKTRGQQVTLRCSPKSGHDTVSWYQQALGQGPQFIFQYYEEEERQRGNFPDRFSGHQFPNYSSELNVNALLLGDSALYLCASSLVGRALDTQYFGPGTRLTVL.

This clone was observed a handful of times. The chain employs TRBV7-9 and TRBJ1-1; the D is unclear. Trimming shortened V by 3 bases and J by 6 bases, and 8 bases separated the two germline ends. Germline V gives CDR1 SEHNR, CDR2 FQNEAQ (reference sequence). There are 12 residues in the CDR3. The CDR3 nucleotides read TGTGCCAGCAGCTTCGGGGAGGCTGAAGCTTTCTTT. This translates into CASSFGEAEAFF.

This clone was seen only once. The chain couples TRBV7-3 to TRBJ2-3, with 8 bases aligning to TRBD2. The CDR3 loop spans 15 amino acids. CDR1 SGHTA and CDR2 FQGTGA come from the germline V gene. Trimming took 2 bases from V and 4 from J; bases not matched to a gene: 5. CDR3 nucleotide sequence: TGTGCCAGCAGCTTATCGGGAGGGCCAGCAGATACGCAGTATTTT. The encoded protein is CASSLSGGPADTQYF.

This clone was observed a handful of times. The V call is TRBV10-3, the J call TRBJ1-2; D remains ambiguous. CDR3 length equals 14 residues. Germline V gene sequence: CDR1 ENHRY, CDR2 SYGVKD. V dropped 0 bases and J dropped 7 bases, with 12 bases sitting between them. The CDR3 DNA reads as TGTGCCATCAGTGAGTCGAAACAAAGTGGTGGCTACACCTTC. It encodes CAISESKQSGGYTF.

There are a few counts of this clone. The CDR3 reads CASSEGTSGAYEQYF. Written as DNA, the CDR3 is TGTGCCAGCAGCGAGGGGACTAGCGGCGCCTACGAGCAGTACTTC. The gene calls are TRBV9 and TRBJ2-7, with 11 bases aligning to TRBD2. This CDR3 is built from 15 residues. J was trimmed by 2 bases and V by 3 bases; bases with no gene match: 4. CDR1 and CDR2 from the germline V gene are SGDLS and YYNGEE.

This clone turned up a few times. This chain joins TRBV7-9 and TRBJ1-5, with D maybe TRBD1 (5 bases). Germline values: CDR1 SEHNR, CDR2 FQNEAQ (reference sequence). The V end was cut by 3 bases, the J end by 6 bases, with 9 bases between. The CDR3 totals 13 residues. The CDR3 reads CASSFREGQPQHF. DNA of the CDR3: TGTGCCAGCAGCTTCAGGGAGGGTCAGCCCCAGCATTTT.

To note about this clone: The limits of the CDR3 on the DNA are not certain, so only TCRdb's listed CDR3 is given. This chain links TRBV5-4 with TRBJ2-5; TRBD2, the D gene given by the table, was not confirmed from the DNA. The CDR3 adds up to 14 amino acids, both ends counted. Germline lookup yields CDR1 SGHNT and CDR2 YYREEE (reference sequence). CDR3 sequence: CASFTGYRCETQYF.

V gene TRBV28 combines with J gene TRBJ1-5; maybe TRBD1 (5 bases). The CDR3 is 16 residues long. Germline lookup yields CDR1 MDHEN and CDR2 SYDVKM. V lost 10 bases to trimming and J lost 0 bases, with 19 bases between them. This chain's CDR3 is CATSGLDFSSNQPQHF. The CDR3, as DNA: TGTGCCACCTCGGGACTAGACTTTTCTAGCAATCAGCCCCAGCATTTT.

In DNA form, the CDR3 reads TGTGCCTGGGCCCGAGGGTCGACCCAGCATTTT. This sequence encodes CAWARGSTQHF. The chain recombines TRBV30 with TRBJ1-5; D unclear. The germline gives CDR1 GTSNPN, CDR2 SVGIG (reference sequence). V dropped 5 bases and J dropped 11 bases, with 13 bases sitting between them. The CDR3 consists of 11 residues.

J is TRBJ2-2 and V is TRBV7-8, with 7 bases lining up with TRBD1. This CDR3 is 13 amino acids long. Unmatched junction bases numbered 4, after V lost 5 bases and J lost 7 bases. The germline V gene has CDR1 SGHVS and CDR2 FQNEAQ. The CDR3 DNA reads TGTGCCAGCAGCCAGACAGGGTTCGGGGAGCTGTTTTTT. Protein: CASSQTGFGELFF.

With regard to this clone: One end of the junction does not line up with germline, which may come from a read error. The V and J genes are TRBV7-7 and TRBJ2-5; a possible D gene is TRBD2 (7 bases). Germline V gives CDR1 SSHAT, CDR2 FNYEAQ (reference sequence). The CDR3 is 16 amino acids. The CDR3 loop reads CASSLGGGGVLETQYF. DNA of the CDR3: TGTGCTAGCAGCTTAGGGGGGGGCGGTGTCCTGGAGACCCAGTACTTC.

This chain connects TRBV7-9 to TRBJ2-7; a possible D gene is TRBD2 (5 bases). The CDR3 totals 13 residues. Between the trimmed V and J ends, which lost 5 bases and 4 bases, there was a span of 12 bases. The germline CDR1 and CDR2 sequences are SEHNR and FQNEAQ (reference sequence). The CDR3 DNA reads TGTGCCAGCAGCACAGAGAGGGTTTACGAGCAGTACTTC. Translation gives CASSTERVYEQYF.

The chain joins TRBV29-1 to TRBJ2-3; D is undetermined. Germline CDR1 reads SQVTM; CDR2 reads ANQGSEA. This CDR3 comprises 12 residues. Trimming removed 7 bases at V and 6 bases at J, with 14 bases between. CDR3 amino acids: CSGVDFGDTQYF. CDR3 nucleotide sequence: TGCAGCGGGGTCGATTTCGGGGATACGCAGTATTTT.

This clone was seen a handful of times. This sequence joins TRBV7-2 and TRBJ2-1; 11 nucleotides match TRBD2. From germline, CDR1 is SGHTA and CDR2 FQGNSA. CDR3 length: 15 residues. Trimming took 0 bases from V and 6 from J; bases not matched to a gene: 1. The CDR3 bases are TGTGCCAGCAGCTTAGCTAGCGGGAGGGCCAATGAGCAGTTCTTC. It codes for CASSLASGRANEQFF.